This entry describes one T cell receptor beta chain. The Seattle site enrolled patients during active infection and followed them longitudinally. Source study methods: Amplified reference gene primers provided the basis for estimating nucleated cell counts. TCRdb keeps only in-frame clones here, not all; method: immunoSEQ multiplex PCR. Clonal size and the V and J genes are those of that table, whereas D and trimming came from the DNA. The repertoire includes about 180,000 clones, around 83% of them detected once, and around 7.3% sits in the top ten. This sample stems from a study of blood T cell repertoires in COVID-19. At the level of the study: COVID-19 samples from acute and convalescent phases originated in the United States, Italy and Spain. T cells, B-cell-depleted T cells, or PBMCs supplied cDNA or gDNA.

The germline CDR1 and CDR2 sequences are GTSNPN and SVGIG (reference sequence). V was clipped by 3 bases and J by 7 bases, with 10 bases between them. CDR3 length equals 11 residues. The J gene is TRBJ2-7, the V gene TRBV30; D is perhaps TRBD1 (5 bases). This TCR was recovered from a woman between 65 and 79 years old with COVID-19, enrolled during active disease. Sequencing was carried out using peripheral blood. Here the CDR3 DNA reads TGTGCCTGGAGGGATAGGACAGAGCAGTACTTC. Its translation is CAWRDRTEQYF.